These 15 T cell receptor beta chains were sequenced from one sample in a study of PD-L1 blockade in urothelial cancer. Some clones are missing from TCRdb's copy, which holds only in-frame ones; the method was immunoSEQ multiplex PCR. The sample lists 12,000 to 15,000 clones, 88% seen once, with over 12% in the top ten. The sample here was PBMCs, taken around atezolizumab (anti-PD-L1) treatment. The source of these receptors is a man in his sixties or seventies with urothelial cancer.

This sequence joins TRBV19 and TRBJ1-1; no reliable D call. CDR1 is LNHDA and CDR2 is SQIVND in the germline V gene (reference sequence). The CDR3 runs to 13 residues. Between the trimmed V and J ends, which lost 2 bases and 1 base, there was a span of 5 bases. CDR3 nucleotides: TGTGCCAGTAGTATATCTAGGAACACTGAAGCTTTCTTT. Translated: CASSISRNTEAFF. Full variable domain (rest looked up from reference TRBV19 and TRBJ1-1): DGGITQSPKYLFRKEGQNVTLSCEQNLNHDAMYWYRQDPGQGLRLIYYSQIVNDFQKGDIAEGYSVSREKKESFPLTVTSAQKNPTAFYLCASSISRNTEAFFGQGTRLTVV.

The V call is TRBV2, the J call TRBJ2-3; 12 nucleotides line up with TRBD2. CDR1 SNHLY and CDR2 FYNNEI come from the germline V gene. Trimming at V came to 7 bases and at J to 6 bases, leaving 8 bases not matched to a gene. This CDR3 contains 15 residues. CDR3 nucleotides: TGTGCCAGCACCGGACTAGCGGGGCGGGATGATACGCAGTATTTT. Amino acids: CASTGLAGRDDTQYF. The full variable domain, in which reference TRBV2 and TRBJ2-3 provide the parts outside the CDR3, is EPEVTQTPSHQVTQMGQEVILRCVPISNHLYFYWYRQILGQKVEFLVSFYNNEISEKSEIFDDQFSVERPDGSNFTLKIRSTKLEDSAMYFCASTGLAGRDDTQYFGPGTRLTVL.

The V and J genes are TRBV27 and TRBJ2-2; tentative D call: TRBD2 (5 bases). The CDR3 contains 15 residues. Trimming stripped 3 bases from V and 7 bases from J, with 15 bases between. Per the germline V gene, CDR1 is MNHEY and CDR2 is SMNVEV (reference sequence). The CDR3 reads CASSLAPEVNGELFF. Here the CDR3 DNA reads TGTGCCAGCAGTTTGGCCCCGGAGGTGAACGGGGAGCTGTTTTTT.

This rearrangement joins TRBV10-3 to TRBJ2-2, with D possibly TRBD2 on 5 matching bases. This CDR3 has 11 residues. CDR1 and CDR2 from the germline V gene are ENHRY and SYGVKD. V lost 5 bases, J lost 7 bases, and 5 bases lay in between. The CDR3 nucleotides read TGTGCCATCAGTACTAGCGGGGAGCTGTTTTTT. Protein: CAISTSGELFF.

V gene TRBV19 combines with J gene TRBJ2-1; 7 nucleotides agree with TRBD2. The trim removed 5 bases at V and 6 bases at J, leaving 10 bases unmatched. Germline V gives CDR1 LNHDA, CDR2 SQIVND (reference sequence). The CDR3 runs to 15 residues. CDR3 sequence reads: CASSLGLVTSNEQFF. CDR3 nucleotides: TGTGCCAGTAGTTTAGGACTAGTAACCTCCAATGAGCAGTTCTTC.

The CDR3 region is CASSVGGQGPMNTEAFF. The DNA for the CDR3 is TGTGCCAGCAGCGTGGGGGGACAGGGCCCTATGAACACTGAAGCTTTCTTT. This rearrangement joins TRBV9 to TRBJ1-1, with 9 bases that match TRBD1. The germline CDR1 and CDR2 sequences are SGDLS and YYNGEE. There are 17 residues in the CDR3. J was trimmed by 0 bases and V by 2 bases; bases with no gene match: 8.

The chain combines TRBV21-1 with TRBJ2-2; the table assigns TRBD2, which was not confirmed against the DNA. TRBV21-1 is termed a pseudogene. CDR3 size: 13 residues. CDR3: CASSKLYTGELFF. Here the CDR3 DNA reads TGTGCCAGCAGCAAACTTTACACCGGGGAGCTGTTTTTT.

This rearrangement joins TRBV9 to TRBJ2-3; a weak D match, TRBD2 (5 bases). There are 15 residues in the CDR3. With 0 bases removed from V and 4 bases from J, the gap between germline ends came to 12 bases. Per the germline V gene, CDR1 is SGDLS and CDR2 is YYNGEE. The CDR3 bases are TGTGCCAGCAGCGTAGGTTCTCTAGCCGCAGATACGCAGTATTTT. It specifies CASSVGSLAADTQYF.

The V call is TRBV7-9, the J call TRBJ1-1, with D possibly matching TRBD1 (5 bases). In germline, CDR1 is SEHNR, CDR2 FQNEAQ (reference sequence). V was pared by 5 bases and J by 3 bases, with 10 bases between. There are 13 residues in the CDR3. CDR3 in DNA: TGTGCCAGCAGCCTGATACAGGACACTGAAGCTTTCTTT. Translation gives CASSLIQDTEAFF.

The chain has TRBV18 and TRBJ1-2, with 8 bases fitting TRBD1. The trim removed 4 bases at V and 2 bases at J, leaving 6 bases unmatched. The CDR3 has 15 amino acids. Germline V lookup: CDR1 KGHSH, CDR2 LQKENI. The CDR3 loop is CASSLNRDRNYGYTF. The CDR3 nucleotides are TGTGCCAGCTCACTGAACCGGGACAGGAACTATGGCTACACCTTC.

The chain recombines TRBV7-9 with TRBJ1-1; no definite D call. The V gene lost 3 bases and the J gene lost 11 bases, with 10 bases spanning the gap. CDR3 length: 11 amino acids. Germline V gene data show CDR1 as SEHNR and CDR2 as FQNEAQ (reference sequence). CDR3 residues: CASSLDAGAFF. The CDR3 coding sequence is TGTGCCAGCAGCTTGGACGCGGGTGCTTTCTTT.

V usage is TRBV7-5 and J usage is TRBJ2-7; no DNA check was done on the table's D call, TRBD1. TRBV7-5 is reported as a pseudogene. This CDR3 has 17 amino acids. CDR3 sequence reads: CVRSLGRLRNFPYEQYF. For the CDR3, the DNA is TGTGTCAGAAGCTTAGGCAGGCTCAGAAATTTCCCCTACGAGCAGTACTTC.

The genes are TRBV19 and TRBJ1-5; D perhaps matches TRBD1 (5 bases). Germline lookup yields CDR1 LNHDA and CDR2 SQIVND (reference sequence). V lost 3 bases and J 4 bases, leaving 16 bases between the germline ends. This CDR3 is built from 16 residues. The CDR3 loop reads CASSMPFRAENQPQHF. DNA for the CDR3: TGTGCCAGTAGTATGCCGTTCAGGGCAGAGAATCAGCCCCAGCATTTT.

This clone was counted a few times. The chain recombines TRBV2 with TRBJ1-1; no definite D call. CDR1 and CDR2 from the germline V gene are SNHLY and FYNNEI. Trimming shortened V by 6 bases and J by 2 bases, and 13 bases separated the two germline ends. The CDR3 has 14 amino acids. CDR3 DNA: TGTGCCAGCAGAGGAGGCACTCAAAACACTGAAGCTTTCTTT. Residues: CASRGGTQNTEAFF.

The table lists this clone with a few counts. The rearrangement joins TRBV5-1 to TRBJ2-5, with TRBD2 as a possible D gene (6 bases). The CDR3 runs 14 residues. Trimming cost V 2 bases and J 3 bases, with 11 bases left between them. The germline V gene has CDR1 SGHRS and CDR2 YFSETQ. CDR3 DNA: TGCGCCAGCAGCTTTCAGGGCGGGGAAGAGACCCAGTACTTC. Amino acid sequence: CASSFQGGEETQYF.